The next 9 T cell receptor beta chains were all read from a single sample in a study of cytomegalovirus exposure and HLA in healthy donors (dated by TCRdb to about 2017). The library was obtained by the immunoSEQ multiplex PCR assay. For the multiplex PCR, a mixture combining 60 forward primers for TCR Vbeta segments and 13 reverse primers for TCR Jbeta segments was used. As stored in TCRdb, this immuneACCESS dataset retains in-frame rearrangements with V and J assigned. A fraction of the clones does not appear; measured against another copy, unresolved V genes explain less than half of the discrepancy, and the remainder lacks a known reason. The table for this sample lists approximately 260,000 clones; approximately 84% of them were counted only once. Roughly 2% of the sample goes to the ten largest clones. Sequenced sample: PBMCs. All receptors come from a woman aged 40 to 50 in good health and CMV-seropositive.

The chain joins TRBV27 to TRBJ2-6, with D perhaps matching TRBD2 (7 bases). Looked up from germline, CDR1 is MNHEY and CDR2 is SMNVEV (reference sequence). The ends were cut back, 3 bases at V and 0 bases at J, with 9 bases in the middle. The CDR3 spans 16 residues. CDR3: CASSFRGGSGANVLTF. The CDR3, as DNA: TGTGCCAGCAGTTTTAGGGGGGGCTCTGGGGCCAACGTCCTGACTTTC.

CDR3 nucleotides: TGTGCCAGCAGTGAGCCGGGACAGGGGGTTTACCACCCAGCGCCCCAGCATTTT. Protein sequence: CASSEPGQGVYHPAPQHF. The rearrangement uses TRBV2 and TRBJ1-5, with TRBD1 matching 11 bases. Germline V gene data show CDR1 as SNHLY and CDR2 as FYNNEI. V lost 3 bases to trimming and J lost 9 bases; unmatched junction nucleotides: 16. The CDR3 totals 18 residues.

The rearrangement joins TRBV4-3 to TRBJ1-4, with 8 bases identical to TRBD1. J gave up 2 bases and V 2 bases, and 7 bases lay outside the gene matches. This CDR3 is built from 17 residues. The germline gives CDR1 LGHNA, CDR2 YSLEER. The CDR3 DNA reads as TGCGCCAGCAGCCAACCACAGGGGGGTAGGACTAATGAAAAACTGTTTTTT. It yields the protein CASSQPQGGRTNEKLFF.

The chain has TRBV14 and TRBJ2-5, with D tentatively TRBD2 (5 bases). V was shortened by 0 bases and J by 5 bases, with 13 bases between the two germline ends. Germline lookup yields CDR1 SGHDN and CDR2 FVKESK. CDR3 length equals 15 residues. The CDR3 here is CASSQDLGSGETQYF. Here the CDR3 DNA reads TGTGCCAGCAGCCAAGATTTGGGATCGGGGGAGACCCAGTACTTC.

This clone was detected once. As DNA, the CDR3 is TGTGCCAGTAGCCCTAGCGGGAGCGAAGATACGCAGTATTTT. As protein: CASSPSGSEDTQYF. J is TRBJ2-3 and V is TRBV19; TRBD2 matches at 10 bases. Looked up from germline, CDR1 is LNHDA and CDR2 is SQIVND (reference sequence). The CDR3 runs 14 residues. The trim removed 6 bases at V and 5 bases at J, leaving 5 bases unmatched.

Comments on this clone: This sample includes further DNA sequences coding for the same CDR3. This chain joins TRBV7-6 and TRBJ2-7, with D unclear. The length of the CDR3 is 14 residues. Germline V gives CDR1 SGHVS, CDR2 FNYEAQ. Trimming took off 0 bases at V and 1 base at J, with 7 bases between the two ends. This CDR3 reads CASSLAGSSYEQYF. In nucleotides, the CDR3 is TGTGCCAGCAGCTTAGCGGGCAGTTCCTACGAGCAGTACTTC.

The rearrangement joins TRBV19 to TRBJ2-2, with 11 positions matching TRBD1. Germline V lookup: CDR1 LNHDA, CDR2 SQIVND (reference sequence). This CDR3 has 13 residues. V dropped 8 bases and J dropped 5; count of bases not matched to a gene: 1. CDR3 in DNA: TGTGCCAGTGGGGACAGGGGGACCGGGGAGCTGTTTTTT. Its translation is CASGDRGTGELFF.

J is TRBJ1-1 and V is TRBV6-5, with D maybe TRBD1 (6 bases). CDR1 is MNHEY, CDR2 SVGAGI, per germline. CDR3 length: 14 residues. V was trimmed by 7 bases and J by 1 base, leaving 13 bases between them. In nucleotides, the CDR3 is TGTGCCAGCAACCGGGGGGGGGCGAACACTGAAGCTTTCTTT. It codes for CASNRGGANTEAFF.

The CDR3 sequence: CASSVRQAPPQAFF. The CDR3 bases are TGTGCCAGCAGCGTGAGACAGGCCCCGCCGCAAGCTTTCTTT. This chain links TRBV5-6 with TRBJ1-1, with D possibly being TRBD1 (6 bases). Per germline, CDR1 SGHDT and CDR2 YYEEEE. This CDR3 has 14 residues. V was cut by 4 bases and J by 9 bases, with 19 bases left in between.